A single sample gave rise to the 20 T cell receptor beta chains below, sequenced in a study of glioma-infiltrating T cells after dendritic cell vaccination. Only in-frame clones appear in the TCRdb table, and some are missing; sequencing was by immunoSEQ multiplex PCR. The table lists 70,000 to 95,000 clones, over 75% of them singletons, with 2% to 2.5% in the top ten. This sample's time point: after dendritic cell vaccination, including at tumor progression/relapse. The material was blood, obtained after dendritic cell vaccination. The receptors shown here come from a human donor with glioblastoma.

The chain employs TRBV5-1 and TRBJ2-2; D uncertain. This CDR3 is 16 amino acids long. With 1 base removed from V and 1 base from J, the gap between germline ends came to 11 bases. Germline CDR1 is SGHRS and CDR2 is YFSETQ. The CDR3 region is CASSLQDWRNTGELFF. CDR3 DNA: TGCGCCAGCAGCTTGCAAGACTGGAGGAACACCGGGGAGCTGTTTTTT.

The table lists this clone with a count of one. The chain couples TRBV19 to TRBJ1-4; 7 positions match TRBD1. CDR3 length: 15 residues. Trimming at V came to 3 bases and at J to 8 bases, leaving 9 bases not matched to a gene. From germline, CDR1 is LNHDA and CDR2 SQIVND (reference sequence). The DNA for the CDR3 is TGTGCCAGTAGTATCGACAGGGCGTCCCTCGAAAAACTGTTTTTT. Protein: CASSIDRASLEKLFF. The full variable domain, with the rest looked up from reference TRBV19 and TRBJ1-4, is DGGITQSPKYLFRKEGQNVTLSCEQNLNHDAMYWYRQDPGQGLRLIYYSQIVNDFQKGDIAEGYSVSREKKESFPLTVTSAQKNPTAFYLCASSIDRASLEKLFFGSGTQLSVL.

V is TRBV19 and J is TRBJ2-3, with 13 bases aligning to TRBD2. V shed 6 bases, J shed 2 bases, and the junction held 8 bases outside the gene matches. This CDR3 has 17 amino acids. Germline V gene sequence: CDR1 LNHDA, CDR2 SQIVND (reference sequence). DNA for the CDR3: TGTGCCAGTAGGATGGGAACTAGCGGGGGGGCCACAGATACGCAGTATTTT. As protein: CASRMGTSGGATDTQYF.

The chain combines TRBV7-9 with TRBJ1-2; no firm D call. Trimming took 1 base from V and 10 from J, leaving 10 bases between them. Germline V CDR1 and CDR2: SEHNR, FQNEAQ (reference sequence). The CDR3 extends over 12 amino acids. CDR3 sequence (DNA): TGTGCCAGCAGCTTAGTTATGCAGGACTACACCTTC. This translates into CASSLVMQDYTF.

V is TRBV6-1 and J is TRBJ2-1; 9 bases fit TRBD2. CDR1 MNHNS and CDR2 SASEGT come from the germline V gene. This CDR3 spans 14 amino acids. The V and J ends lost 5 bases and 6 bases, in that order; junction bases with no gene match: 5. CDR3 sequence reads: CASSFPAGGNEQFF. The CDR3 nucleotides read TGTGCCAGCAGTTTCCCAGCGGGGGGCAATGAGCAGTTCTTC.

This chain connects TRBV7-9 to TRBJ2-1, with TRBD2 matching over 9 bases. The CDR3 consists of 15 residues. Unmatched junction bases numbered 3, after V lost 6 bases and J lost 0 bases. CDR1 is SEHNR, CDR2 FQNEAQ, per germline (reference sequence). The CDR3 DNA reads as TGTGCCAGCAGGGCGGGGGGGGCCTCCTACAATGAGCAGTTCTTC. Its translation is CASRAGGASYNEQFF.

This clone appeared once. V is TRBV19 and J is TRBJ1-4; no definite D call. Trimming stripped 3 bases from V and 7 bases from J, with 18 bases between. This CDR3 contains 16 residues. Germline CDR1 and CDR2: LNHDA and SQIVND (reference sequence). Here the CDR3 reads CASSIALRQTTEKLFF. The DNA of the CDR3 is TGTGCCAGTAGTATTGCGCTCAGGCAGACGACTGAAAAACTGTTTTTT.

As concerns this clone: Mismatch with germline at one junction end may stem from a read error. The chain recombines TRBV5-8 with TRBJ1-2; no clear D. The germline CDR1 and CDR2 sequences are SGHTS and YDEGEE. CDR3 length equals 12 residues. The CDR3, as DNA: TGTGCCAGCAGGATTAACAGTGGAGGAGGCTTCTTC. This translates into CASRINSGGGFF. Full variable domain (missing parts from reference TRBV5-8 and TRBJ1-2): EAGVTQSPTHLIKTRGQQATLRCSPISGHTSVYWYQQALGLGLQFLLWYDEGEERNRGNFPPRFSGRQFPNYSSELNVNALELEDSALYLCASRINSGGGFFGSGTRLTVV.

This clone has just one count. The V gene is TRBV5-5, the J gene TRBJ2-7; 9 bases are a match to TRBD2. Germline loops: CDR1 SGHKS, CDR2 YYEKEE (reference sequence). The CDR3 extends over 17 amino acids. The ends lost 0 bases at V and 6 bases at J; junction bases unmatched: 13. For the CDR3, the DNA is TGTGCCAGCAGCTTGGTAGGCGGGCGGGAGGGCCTCTCCGAGCAGTACTTC. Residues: CASSLVGGREGLSEQYF.

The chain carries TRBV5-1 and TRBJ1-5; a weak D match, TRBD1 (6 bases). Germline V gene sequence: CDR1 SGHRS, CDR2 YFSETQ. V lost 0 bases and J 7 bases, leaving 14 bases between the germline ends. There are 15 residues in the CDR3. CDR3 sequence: CASSLGEQGGQPQHF. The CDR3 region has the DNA TGCGCCAGCAGCTTGGGAGAACAGGGTGGGCAGCCCCAGCATTTT.

CDR3 coding DNA: TGCAGCGTTGAACGAGCTGAAGCTTTCTTT. This sequence encodes CSVERAEAFF. The V call is TRBV29-1, the J call TRBJ1-1; D ambiguous. V dropped 2 bases and J dropped 6 bases, with 4 bases sitting between them. CDR3 length equals 10 residues. CDR1 and CDR2 (germline): SQVTM, ANQGSEA.

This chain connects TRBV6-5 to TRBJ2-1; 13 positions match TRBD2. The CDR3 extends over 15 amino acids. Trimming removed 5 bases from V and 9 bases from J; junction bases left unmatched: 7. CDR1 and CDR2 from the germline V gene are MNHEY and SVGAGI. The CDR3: CASSLGTSGVFEQFF. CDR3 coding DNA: TGTGCCAGCAGTCTCGGGACTAGCGGGGTTTTTGAGCAGTTCTTC.

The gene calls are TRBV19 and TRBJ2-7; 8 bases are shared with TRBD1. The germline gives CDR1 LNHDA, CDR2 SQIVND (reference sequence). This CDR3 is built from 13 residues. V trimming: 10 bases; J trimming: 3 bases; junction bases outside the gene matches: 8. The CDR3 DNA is TGTGCCACCAGGGGGCGACTCGGCTACGAGCAGTACTTC. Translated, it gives CATRGRLGYEQYF.

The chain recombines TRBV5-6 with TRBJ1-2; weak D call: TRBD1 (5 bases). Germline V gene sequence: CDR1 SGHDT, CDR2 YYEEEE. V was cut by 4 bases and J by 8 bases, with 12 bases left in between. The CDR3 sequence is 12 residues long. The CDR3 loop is CASSAGLGGYTF. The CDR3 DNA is TGTGCCAGCAGCGCGGGACTGGGGGGCTACACCTTC.

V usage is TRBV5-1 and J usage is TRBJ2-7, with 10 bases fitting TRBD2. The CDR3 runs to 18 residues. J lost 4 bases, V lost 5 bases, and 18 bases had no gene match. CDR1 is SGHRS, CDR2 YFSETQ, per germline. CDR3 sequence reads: CASSQEREGVKWVYEQYF. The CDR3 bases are TGCGCCAGCAGTCAAGAGCGGGAGGGCGTAAAGTGGGTTTACGAGCAGTACTTC.

For the CDR3, the DNA is TGTGCCAGCAGCCCGGGGGGGGGCCCCTCCTACGAGCAGTACTTC. As protein: CASSPGGGPSYEQYF. The chain joins TRBV9 to TRBJ2-7, with 8 bases matching TRBD2. V lost 4 bases and J lost 0; bases outside the gene matches: 6. The CDR3 runs 15 residues. Per germline, CDR1 SGDLS and CDR2 YYNGEE.

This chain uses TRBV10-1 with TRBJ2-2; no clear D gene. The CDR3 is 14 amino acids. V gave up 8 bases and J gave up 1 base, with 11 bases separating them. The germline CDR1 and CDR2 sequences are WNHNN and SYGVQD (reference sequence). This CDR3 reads CASGSSGNTGELFF. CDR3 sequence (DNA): TGCGCCAGCGGATCCTCGGGGAACACCGGGGAGCTGTTTTTT.

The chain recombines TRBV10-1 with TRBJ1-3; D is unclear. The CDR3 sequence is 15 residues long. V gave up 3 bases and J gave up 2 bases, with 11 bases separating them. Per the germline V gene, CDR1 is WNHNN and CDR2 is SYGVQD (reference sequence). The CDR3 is CASSDGVPTGNTIYF. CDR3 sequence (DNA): TGCGCCAGCAGTGACGGGGTCCCGACTGGAAACACCATATATTTT.

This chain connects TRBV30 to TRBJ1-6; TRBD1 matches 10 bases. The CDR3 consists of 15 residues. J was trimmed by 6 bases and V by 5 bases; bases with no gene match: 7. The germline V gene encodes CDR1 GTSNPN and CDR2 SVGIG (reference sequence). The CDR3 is CAWETGGRGNSPLHF. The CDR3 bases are TGTGCCTGGGAGACAGGGGGCCGGGGTAATTCACCCCTCCACTTT.

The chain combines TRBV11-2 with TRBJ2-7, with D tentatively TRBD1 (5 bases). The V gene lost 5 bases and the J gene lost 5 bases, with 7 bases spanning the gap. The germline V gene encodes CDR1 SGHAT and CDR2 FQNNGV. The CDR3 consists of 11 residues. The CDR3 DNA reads TGTGCCAGCAGCGTGACAGACGAGCAGTACTTC. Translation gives CASSVTDEQYF.